The 13 T cell receptor beta chains below were found in one sample sequenced in a study of response to subunit inactivated influenza vaccine (dated by TCRdb to the late 2010s). Library creation used RT-PCR. TCRdb names Illumina HiSeq 2500 as the instrument used. The public sequencing data were trimmed at Q25 with fastp and processed into clonotypes with MiXCR by TCRdb, which kept only in-frame beta chains. Rows merge per CDR3 protein into single entries with the most common DNA and genes. The sample records more than 200,000 distinct CDR3 sequences, 9.5% to 15% of which are singletons. In total, the top ten clones hold about 7.8% of the sample. Sequences were derived from non-naive T cells sorted from PBMCs, sampled around 14 days before vaccination. This sample's cell subset or site label indicates: memory T cell fraction. The receptors stem from a man between 50 and 59 years old who received an inactivated influenza vaccine. Donor details come from another sample of the same person, matched by shared clones.

The chain links TRBV6-2 or TRBV6-3 to TRBJ1-2, with TRBD1 as a possible D gene (5 bases). V lost 5 bases and J lost 6, with 19 bases in between. The CDR3 totals 15 residues. Germline V lookup: CDR1 MNHEY, CDR2 SVGEGT. The CDR3 reads CASSPRGRSTHGYTF. In nucleotides, the CDR3 is TGTGCCAGCAGTCCTAGGGGACGGAGCACCCATGGCTACACCTTC.

V and J are TRBV30 and TRBJ2-3; D perhaps matches TRBD2 (6 bases). This CDR3 is 14 amino acids long. Looked up from germline, CDR1 is GTSNPN and CDR2 is SVGIG (reference sequence). The ends were cut back, 4 bases at V and 2 bases at J, with 13 bases in the middle. The CDR3 protein is CAWNFPRDTDTQYF. Here the CDR3 DNA reads TGTGCCTGGAATTTCCCGCGGGACACAGATACGCAGTATTTT.

The V and J genes are TRBV7-2 and TRBJ1-5; tentatively, D is TRBD1 (6 bases). The CDR3 length is 15 residues. V was trimmed by 2 bases and J by 3 bases, leaving 11 bases between them. Germline V gene lookup returns CDR1 SGHTA and CDR2 FQGNSA. The CDR3 reads CASSLRGGTNQPQHF. In nucleotides, the CDR3 is TGTGCCAGCAGCTTAAGGGGGGGGACCAATCAGCCCCAGCATTTT.

The table lists this clonotype with many counts. The chain links TRBV5-6 to TRBJ2-7, with 9 bases matching TRBD1. V lost 4 bases and J lost 3; bases outside the gene matches: 11. The CDR3 is made up of 16 amino acids. The germline V gene has CDR1 SGHDT and CDR2 YYEEEE. CDR3 amino acids: CASSLEWGQGGYEQYF. Here the CDR3 DNA reads TGTGCCAGCAGCCTCGAGTGGGGACAGGGCGGCTACGAGCAGTACTTC. Full variable domain (remainder filled in from reference TRBV5-6 and TRBJ2-7): DAGVTQSPTHLIKTRGQQVTLRCSPKSGHDTVSWYQQALGQGPQFIFQYYEEEERQRGNFPDRFSGHQFPNYSSELNVNALLLGDSALYLCASSLEWGQGGYEQYFGPGTRLTVT.

The table lists this clonotype with a few counts. The V gene is TRBV2, the J gene TRBJ2-7, with TRBD1 matching over 8 bases. Trimming removed 6 bases from V and 3 bases from J; junction bases left unmatched: 7. CDR3 length: 14 amino acids. Germline CDR1 reads SNHLY; CDR2 reads FYNNEI. The CDR3 bases are TGTGCCAGCAGCGCTCAGGGGGCGAACTACGAGCAGTACTTC. As protein: CASSAQGANYEQYF.

The genes are TRBV3-1 and TRBJ1-1; TRBD1 might be the D (5 bases). Germline CDR1 LGHDT, CDR2 YNNKEL (reference sequence). The CDR3 length is 15 residues. Trimming left V 4 bases short and J 3 bases short, with 15 bases between. CDR3 sequence: CASSPPNGGDTEAFF. Written as DNA, the CDR3 is TGTGCCAGCAGCCCACCAAATGGAGGGGACACTGAAGCTTTCTTT. The whole variable domain, filled in from reference TRBV3-1 and TRBJ1-1, reads DTAVSQTPKYLVTQMGNDKSIKCEQNLGHDTMYWYKQDSKKFLKIMFSYNNKELIINETVPNRFSPKSPDKAHLNLHINSLELGDSAVYFCASSPPNGGDTEAFFGQGTRLTVV.

The chain recombines TRBV4-3 with TRBJ2-3; 8 bases align to TRBD1. CDR1 LGHNA and CDR2 YSLEER come from the germline V gene. This CDR3 is built from 16 residues. Trimming cost V 1 base and J 3 bases; bases outside gene matches: 6. CDR3 in amino acids: CASSQAQGARTDTQYF. The CDR3 bases are TGCGCCAGCAGCCAAGCTCAGGGGGCGAGGACAGATACGCAGTATTTT.

The chain employs TRBV7-9 and TRBJ2-1; no reliable D call. From germline, CDR1 is SEHNR and CDR2 FQNEAQ (reference sequence). V lost 1 base to trimming and J lost 5 bases, with 15 bases between them. The CDR3 spans 16 residues. This CDR3 reads CASSLGWRTIDNEQFF. The DNA for the CDR3 is TGTGCCAGCAGCTTAGGGTGGAGAACAATAGACAATGAGCAGTTCTTC. Variable domain in full (rest from reference TRBV7-9 and TRBJ2-1): DTGVSQNPRHKITKRGQNVTFRCDPISEHNRLYWYRQTLGQGPEFLTYFQNEAQLEKSRLLSDRFSAERPKGSFSTLEIQRTEQGDSAMYLCASSLGWRTIDNEQFFGPGTRLTVL.

This clonotype was observed many times. The V and J genes are TRBV7-2 and TRBJ2-7; TRBD2 agrees at 11 bases. V gave up 7 bases and J gave up 5 bases; unmatched junction bases: 7. This CDR3 contains 14 residues. CDR1 is SGHTA and CDR2 is FQGNSA in the germline V gene. CDR3 nucleotides: TGTGCCAGCAAACTACTAGCGGGAGTTCACGAGCAGTACTTC. Translating it yields CASKLLAGVHEQYF.

This clonotype showed up many times. The chain couples TRBV7-2 to TRBJ1-2; a possible D gene is TRBD1 (6 bases). Germline CDR1 reads SGHTA; CDR2 reads FQGNSA. Trimming took off 4 bases at V and 8 bases at J, with 17 bases between the two ends. CDR3 length: 14 amino acids. CDR3 DNA: TGTGCCAGCAGCTCCAATAGTGGGGGCTCCGGCTACACCTTC. This codes for CASSSNSGGSGYTF.

This clonotype has a handful of counts. V is TRBV20-1 and J is TRBJ2-5; 11 bases are shared with TRBD2. CDR1 is DFQATT, CDR2 SNEGSKA, per germline (reference sequence). The CDR3 is made up of 15 amino acids. V trimming: 0 bases; J trimming: 4 bases; junction bases outside the gene matches: 4. CDR3 sequence: CSARDLLAGVETQYF. DNA for the CDR3: TGCAGTGCTAGAGATCTACTAGCGGGAGTAGAGACCCAGTACTTC.

At least ten counts were recorded for this clonotype. The chain joins TRBV28 to TRBJ2-7, with 13 positions matching TRBD2. V lost 4 bases, J lost 4 bases, and 7 bases stayed unmatched. This CDR3 is built from 16 residues. The germline gives CDR1 MDHEN, CDR2 SYDVKM. As DNA, the CDR3 is TGTGCCAGCAGTTCTATTACGGGACTAGCGGGGTACGAGCAGTACTTC. Encoded protein: CASSSITGLAGYEQYF.

The V and J genes are TRBV6-2 or TRBV6-3 and TRBJ2-6; tentatively, D is TRBD1 or TRBD2 (5 bases each). CDR1 and CDR2 from the germline V gene are MNHEY and SVGEGT. V was clipped by 2 bases and J by 1 base, with 15 bases between them. The CDR3 consists of 18 residues. This chain's CDR3 is CASSYIRGRKSGANVLTF. The CDR3 DNA follows: TGTGCCAGCAGTTACATCCGGGGCCGAAAATCTGGGGCCAACGTCCTGACTTTC.